The 7 T cell receptor beta chains reported below all come from one sample, sequenced in a study of CD4 T cells in relation to SARS-CoV-2 and coronaviruses. These TCRs are of unknown antigen specificity. Generated by immunoSEQ multiplex PCR, the TCRdb table keeps only in-frame clones and is missing some. Of around 28,000 clones in the sample, 74% were seen once. Unexposed donor CD4+ T cells date from 2011-2018, before the COVID-19 pandemic. Isolation of CD4+ T cells took place after roughly nine days in culture. Source material: CD4+ T cells from PBMCs, cultured in vitro. These receptors were collected from a human donor in good health.

As for this clone: Germline and junction disagree at one end, which may indicate a read error. The rearrangement uses TRBV6-1 and TRBJ1-3; D may be TRBD1 (6 bases). The CDR3 consists of 14 residues. Germline assignment: CDR1 MNHNS and CDR2 SASEGT. CDR3 in amino acids: CASREGGSGNTIYF. CDR3 sequence (DNA): TGTGCCAGCAGGGAAGGGGGTTCTGGAAACACCATATATTTT.

In its sample, this clone was seen a few times. The chain couples TRBV7-2 to TRBJ2-2; 10 bases are a match to TRBD1. The CDR3 length is 15 residues. CDR1 and CDR2 from the germline V gene are SGHTA and FQGNSA. J lost 3 bases, V lost 4 bases, and 2 bases had no gene match. The CDR3 reads CASSYGQGDTGELFF. CDR3 DNA sequence: TGTGCCAGCAGCTATGGACAGGGGGACACCGGGGAGCTGTTTTTT.

The chain uses TRBV10-3 and TRBJ1-3; maybe TRBD1 (5 bases). Germline CDR1 is ENHRY and CDR2 is SYGVKD. V was cut by 8 bases and J by 5 bases, with 10 bases left in between. The CDR3 contains 12 residues. For the CDR3, the DNA is TGTGCCATCCGGGACGGCCGAAACACCATATATTTT. Residues: CAIRDGRNTIYF.

The chain has TRBV2 and TRBJ2-1; a possible D gene is TRBD2 (5 bases). CDR3 length: 15 residues. The germline V and J ends were trimmed by 3 bases and 7 bases, with 16 bases remaining between them. Germline lookup yields CDR1 SNHLY and CDR2 FYNNEI. The CDR3 loop reads CASSDIGKVQNEQFF. The CDR3 nucleotides read TGTGCCAGCAGTGATATCGGGAAAGTCCAGAATGAGCAGTTCTTC.

V gene TRBV3-1 (or the pseudogene TRBV3-2) combines with J gene TRBJ2-5; 13 positions agree with TRBD2. V gave up 6 bases and J gave up 5 bases; unmatched junction bases: 6. There are 15 residues in the CDR3. CDR1 is LGHDT, CDR2 YNNKEL, per germline (reference sequence). This CDR3 is CASRRLAGGWETQYF. The CDR3 DNA follows: TGTGCCAGCAGAAGACTAGCGGGGGGTTGGGAGACCCAGTACTTC.

By frequency in the sample, this clone is medium-sized. The chain uses TRBV19 and TRBJ2-5, with TRBD2 matching 8 bases. This CDR3 has 14 residues. Losses at the gene ends were 5 bases for V and 4 bases for J; bases not matched to a gene: 6. Germline-derived CDR1 and CDR2 are LNHDA and SQIVND (reference sequence). Here the CDR3 DNA reads TGTGCCAGTAGTCCCCTTAGCGGGACAGAGACCCAGTACTTC. It is translated as CASSPLSGTETQYF. The variable domain in full, with the rest retrieved from reference TRBV19 and TRBJ2-5, is DGGITQSPKYLFRKEGQNVTLSCEQNLNHDAMYWYRQDPGQGLRLIYYSQIVNDFQKGDIAEGYSVSREKKESFPLTVTSAQKNPTAFYLCASSPLSGTETQYFGPGTRLLVL.

V gene TRBV5-6 combines with J gene TRBJ2-2; TRBD2 might be the D (5 bases). Germline V gene sequence: CDR1 SGHDT, CDR2 YYEEEE. Trimming cost V 2 bases and J 7 bases, with 6 bases left between them. This CDR3 is built from 12 residues. CDR3 amino acids: CASSFTSGELFF. In nucleotides, the CDR3 is TGTGCCAGCAGCTTTACTAGCGGGGAGCTGTTTTTT. The whole variable domain, filled in from reference TRBV5-6 and TRBJ2-2, reads DAGVTQSPTHLIKTRGQQVTLRCSPKSGHDTVSWYQQALGQGPQFIFQYYEEEERQRGNFPDRFSGHQFPNYSSELNVNALLLGDSALYLCASSFTSGELFFGEGSRLTVL.